These T cell receptor beta chains were read from a single sample in a study of blood T cells in healthy people across ages. TCRdb ran MiXCR on the 5' RACE reads and lists one entry per CDR3 protein. Of 1.8 million or so distinct CDR3 sequences in the sample, around 42% were seen once. The sample taken for sequencing was blood. These receptors came from a human donor in good health. The CDR3 runs from the conserved cysteine through the conserved F or W. The D gene is left open where the match is weak. A clone size is listed for some rows: how often the clone was seen (once, few, many), or a class if it is expanded.

d_call	v_call	j_call	clone_size	cdr3_nt	cdr3_aa
NA	TRBV6-5	TRBJ1-1	many	TGTGCCAGCAGTTACGCGCGGTCGGGGCAAGCTTTCTTT	CASSYARSGQAFF
TRBD1	TRBV29-1	TRBJ2-7	few	TGCAGCGTCCGGACAGGGGAGGTGTTCGAGCAGTACTTC	CSVRTGEVFEQYF
TRBD1	TRBV7-2	TRBJ1-2	NA	TGTGCCAGCAGCTTAACACAGGGGGCGTCCTATGGCTACACCTTC	CASSLTQGASYGYTF
NA	TRBV7-8	TRBJ2-5	NA	TGTGCCAGCGGAGGGGAGGAGTACCAAGAGACCCAGTACTTC	CASGGEEYQETQYF
NA	TRBV5-5	TRBJ1-6	NA	TGTGCCAGCAGCCCGGCCGTCCGTTCACCCCTCCACTTT	CASSPAVRSPLHF
NA	TRBV6-1	TRBJ2-2	few	TGTGCCAGCACTCCTCGGGGCGGCGGAAACACCGGGGAGCTGTTTTTT	CASTPRGGGNTGELFF
NA	TRBV20-1	TRBJ2-7	NA	TGCAGTGCTAGTCGGAACGCCCGCGAGCAGTACTTC	CSASRNAREQYF
NA	TRBV7-3	TRBJ1-1	few	TGTGCCAGCAGCTTAGGAGCTCGGGTTGAAGCTTTCTTT	CASSLGARVEAFF
NA	TRBV28	TRBJ2-4	NA	TGTGCCAGCAGTTTCCTTGGCAGCAAAAACATTCAGTACTTC	CASSFLGSKNIQYF
NA	TRBV20-1	TRBJ2-4	NA	TGCAGTGCTAGACAGCCTCTAGCCAAAAACGTTCAGTACTTC	CSARQPLAKNVQYF
NA	TRBV11-3	TRBJ2-2	few	TGTGCCAGCAGCCCCCCGGGGGCCGGGGAGCTGTTTTTT	CASSPPGAGELFF
NA	TRBV10-3	TRBJ1-1	NA	TGTGCCATCCGGGGGGACGGGGTCACTGAAGCTTTCTTT	CAIRGDGVTEAFF
NA	TRBV4-2	TRBJ1-2	NA	TGTGCCAGCAGCCAAGATCCCCAGAGCTATGGCTACACCTTC	CASSQDPQSYGYTF
NA	TRBV4-2	TRBJ1-3	NA	TGTGCCAGCAGCCAAGTTGGCGGTCCGGGCCGGTTGGGAAACACCATATATTTT	CASSQVGGPGRLGNTIYF
TRBD1	TRBV27	TRBJ1-2	NA	TGTGCCAGCAGTTCCTCAGGGGGCTTCACCTTC	CASSSSGGFTF
TRBD2	TRBV12-3/TRBV12-4	TRBJ2-3	NA	TGTGCCAGCATCGACCTAGCGGGGGGCGGATCAGATACGCAGTATTTT	CASIDLAGGGSDTQYF
NA	TRBV4-1	TRBJ2-7	few	TGCGCCAGCAGCCAAACGCCGGGCCGAATTATGGAGCAGTACTTC	CASSQTPGRIMEQYF
NA	TRBV20-1	TRBJ2-3	NA	TGCAGTGCTAGAGATCGGCTGGGGATCACAGATACGCAGTATTTT	CSARDRLGITDTQYF
NA	TRBV7-9	TRBJ1-3	NA	TGTGCCAGCAGCCAACAGGGCACTGGAAACACCATATATTTT	CASSQQGTGNTIYF
NA	TRBV20-1	TRBJ1-1	NA	TGCAGGGGGGTCCACACTGAAGCTTTCTTT	CRGVHTEAFF
NA	TRBV19	TRBJ2-5	few	TGTGCCAGTAGTGGTTCGGTCAAGGACAACGAGGGAGAGACCCAGTACTTC	CASSGSVKDNEGETQYF
NA	TRBV7-2	TRBJ1-2	many	TGTGCCAGCAGCTTAGTCGCAGCTAACTATGGCTACACCTTC	CASSLVAANYGYTF
NA	TRBV6-6	TRBJ1-4	NA	TGTGCCTGCACCAAGACAGAATATCCCACTAATGAAAAACTGTTTTTT	CACTKTEYPTNEKLFF
NA	TRBV10-3	TRBJ1-6	NA	TGTGCCATCAGTGCCCCTGACACGAATTCACCCCTCCACTTT	CAISAPDTNSPLHF
NA	TRBV6-1	TRBJ2-7	NA	TGTGCCAGCAGTGAGAACCCCCCGTACGAGCAGTACTTC	CASSENPPYEQYF
TRBD1	TRBV6-2/TRBV6-3	TRBJ2-1	few	TGTGCCAGCAGACGTGGACAGGGAAATAACAATGAGCAGTTCTTC	CASRRGQGNNNEQFF
TRBD1	TRBV6-2/TRBV6-3	TRBJ2-1	few	TGTGCCAGCCTGTTAGGGACAGTAACAAATGAGCAGTTCTTC	CASLLGTVTNEQFF
NA	TRBV7-9	TRBJ1-4	NA	TGTGCCAGCAGCTTAGCCGGGCCTGATGAAAAACTGTTTTTT	CASSLAGPDEKLFF
NA	TRBV7-3	TRBJ2-1	few	TGTGCCAGCAGTTTCGGGGGCGCGTCCTACAATGAGCAGTTCTTC	CASSFGGASYNEQFF
TRBD1	TRBV7-9	TRBJ1-2	NA	TGTGCCAGCAGCTTCCCTATGACAGGGCCTGGAGGCTACACCTTC	CASSFPMTGPGGYTF